This TCR beta chain derives from a study of human T cells and chemical hapten exposure. About the research overall: Skin of the upper inner arm, approximately 2 cm by approximately 2 cm, received 2% DPC for sensitization.

As for time point: patch test 3, about 24 weeks after DPC sensitization. Indicated treatment: therapeutic diphenylcyclopropenone sensitization with weekly scalp DPC. Each CDR3 protein gets one entry after TCRdb re-called the RACE reads with MiXCR. The sample lists about 190,000 distinct CDR3 sequences, 20% to 25% seen once, with roughly 2.3% in the top ten. Germline CDR1 DFQATT, CDR2 SNEGSKA (reference sequence). The CDR3 runs to 13 residues. Trimming removed 5 bases from V and 2 bases from J, with 11 bases in between. The V gene is TRBV20-1, the J gene TRBJ2-3; possible D gene TRBD2, 5 bases. This TCR derives from a woman aged 40 to 49 with alopecia areata. Some clones in this sample may be carry-over from other donors' samples. This specimen consisted of whole blood, obtained in connection with sensitization to the hapten diphenylcyclopropenone (DPC). CDR3: CSARGRLTDTQYF. In nucleotides, the CDR3 is TGCAGTGCTCGGGGTCGACTCACAGATACGCAGTATTTT.